This TCR beta chain emerged from a study of radiation and T cells in renal cell carcinoma. Across the study: Nephrectomy followed 15 Gy stereotactic body radiation by 4 weeks. General study findings and limits: Without pretreatment biopsies, baseline tumor clonotype presence was undetermined. From baseline, blood top tumor clonotypes peaked at 2 weeks post-radiation.

Data came from immunoSEQ multiplex PCR; TCRdb stores just in-frame clones and leaves some out. The table lists 120,000 to 150,000 clones, approximately 90% of them singletons, with about 4% in the top ten. As to time point: baseline pretreatment blood. Noted treatment: 15 Gy SBRT to primary tumor, nephrectomy 4 weeks later. Trimming at V came to 0 bases and at J to 7 bases, leaving 7 bases not matched to a gene. The CDR3 sequence is 15 residues long. CDR1 and CDR2 from the germline V gene are GTSNPN and SVGIG (reference sequence). For this clone: Its target is not known.

The chain is built from TRBV30 and TRBJ2-3; 10 bases match TRBD2. Specimen: blood, collected from a patient whose treatment included radiotherapy and nephrectomy. This TCR came from a woman in her 70s with renal cell carcinoma. In DNA form, the CDR3 reads TGTGCCTGGAGTGTTGAGCGGGGGGGCCCTAATACGCAGTATTTT. Amino acid sequence: CAWSVERGGPNTQYF. Combining the CDR3 with reference TRBV30 and TRBJ2-3 gives the whole variable domain SQTIHQWPATLVQPVGSPLSLECTVEGTSNPNLYWYRQAAGRGLQLLFYSVGIGQISSEVPQNLSASRPQDRQFILSSKKLLLSDSGFYLCAWSVERGGPNTQYFGPGTRLTVL.